This TCR beta chain is drawn from a study of shared clonotypes between healthy human individuals. Study-level results: A small donor pool kept down the genetic and exposure-history diversity that was represented.

The sample holds one count of this clone. Its target is unknown. Every immunoSEQ plate was one replicate of a subset's evenly spread DNA. The authors' processing: Quality scores were absent from the junction-only immunoSEQ sequences, so filtering differed. Assay used: immunoSEQ multiplex PCR; TCRdb lists only in-frame clones, some missing. The DNA gave D and trimming, while V, J and clone size come from that table. The sample has around 2.3 million clones, approximately 94% seen once. The donor cohort consisted entirely of Caucasian adults residing in Nashville, Tennessee. Germline lookup yields CDR1 KGHSH and CDR2 LQKENI. The CDR3 loop spans 17 amino acids. Trimming pared 2 bases from V and 0 bases from J, leaving 17 bases between.

The material sequenced was naive CD4+ T cells sorted from blood. The subset here: CD45RA+ positively selected. The chain recombines TRBV18 with TRBJ2-7; weak D call: TRBD2 (6 bases). The receptor comes from a man younger than 30 in good health. CDR3 amino acids: CASSPRSGGGNSYEQYF. The CDR3 coding sequence is TGTGCCAGCTCACCAAGGTCCGGGGGAGGCAACTCCTACGAGCAGTACTTC. Full variable domain (rest looked up from reference TRBV18 and TRBJ2-7): NAGVMQNPRHLVRRRGQEARLRCSPMKGHSHVYWYRQLPEEGLKFMVYLQKENIIDESGMPKERFSAEFPKEGPSILRIQQVVRGDSAAYFCASSPRSGGGNSYEQYFGPGTRLTVT.